The clone carrying this T cell receptor beta chain has a count of ten or more. These data originate in a study of human T cells and chemical hapten exposure. About the study: The study enrolled mostly female patients with alopecia areata, totalis or universalis.

Stated time point: patch test 1, 2 weeks after DPC sensitization. Treatment meaning: therapeutic diphenylcyclopropenone sensitization with weekly scalp DPC. Alopecia patients deemed DPC-suitable, aged 18 to 70, excluding pregnancy. Authors' processing steps: Sample TCR counts, which ranged from about 20,000 to 750,000, had a median of 95,638. TCRdb redid the calling of the RACE reads with MiXCR, one entry per CDR3 protein. TCRdb assigned the V and J calls; the authors' analysis was not used. The sample yields about 380,000 distinct CDR3 sequences, approximately 5% seen once. CDR3 length: 13 amino acids. The germline V gene encodes CDR1 DFQATT and CDR2 SNEGSKA (reference sequence). Trimming pared 0 bases from V and 8 bases from J, leaving 13 bases between.

Material: whole blood, obtained in connection with sensitization to the hapten diphenylcyclopropenone (DPC). The receptor's source is a woman aged 45-65 years with alopecia areata. Some clones in this sample may be carry-over from other donors' samples. V usage is TRBV20-1 and J usage is TRBJ1-1, with D uncertain. The CDR3, as DNA: TGCAGTGCTAGAGATGGGAGGGCCGGCGAAGCTTTCTTT. This encodes CSARDGRAGEAFF.